What follows describes a single TCR beta chain. The antigen remains undetermined. From the approximately 120-subject validation cohort, which was separate from the roughly 620-subject first cohort, the donors were drawn. The repertoire was sequenced with immunoSEQ multiplex PCR; TCRdb's copy has only in-frame clones and lacks some. Of under 250,000 clones in the sample, roughly 87% were seen once. The data belong to a study of cytomegalovirus exposure and HLA in healthy donors. Study summary: In a later analysis, the roughly 120 validation repertoires were reported to have used the same platform as the roughly 700 first-cohort repertoires.

Study results and caveats: The study listed under 200 cytomegalovirus-associated TCR beta chains. Rare TCR sequences predominated, though certain public TCRs were found in many donors.

Germline V gene data show CDR1 as SEHNR and CDR2 as FQNEAQ (reference sequence). V was cut by 1 base and J by 2 bases, with 8 bases left in between. The CDR3 runs 14 residues. The clonotype originates from a woman in her late teens or twenties in good health and CMV-seropositive. The V gene is TRBV7-9, the J gene TRBJ2-5, with D unclear. Sequencing was done on a sample of PBMCs. The CDR3 sequence: CASSLVSVQETQYF. In DNA, the CDR3 is TGTGCCAGCAGCTTAGTGTCAGTTCAAGAGACCCAGTACTTC.